The 13 T cell receptor beta chains listed next were all sequenced from one sample in a study of T-cell reconstitution after alpha-beta-depleted transplantation in children. The TCRbeta library was prepared with unique molecular identifiers. MiXCR, run by TCRdb on the PCR reads, gives a single entry per CDR3 protein. The sample comprises roughly 300,000 distinct CDR3 sequences, 9.9% of which are singletons, and about a tenth rests with the top ten. This specimen consisted of PBMCs from the stem cell graft donor, obtained from the stem cell graft. The receptors derive from a human donor who donated a stem cell graft to a child with SCID.

The chain recombines TRBV10-3 with TRBJ2-7, with D uncertain. Trimming removed 2 bases from V and 3 bases from J, with 8 bases in between. CDR1 is ENHRY and CDR2 is SYGVKD in the germline V gene. There are 13 residues in the CDR3. The CDR3 spells CAISEGGVYEQYF. The CDR3 DNA reads as TGTGCCATCAGTGAGGGTGGGGTCTACGAGCAGTACTTC.

A remark on this clonotype: The CDR3 does not close with the conserved phenylalanine or tryptophan, likely indicating a read error. The chain joins TRBV19 to TRBJ1-2, with D unresolved. Germline V CDR1 and CDR2: LNHDA, SQIVND (reference sequence). This CDR3 has 15 amino acids. Trimming cost V 5 bases and J 4 bases, with 17 bases left between them. CDR3 coding DNA: TGTGCCAGTAGTCAACTCCGGGGAGAAAGCTATGGCTACACCTAC. The encoded protein is CASSQLRGESYGYTY.

This clonotype was seen ten or more times. This sequence joins TRBV12-3 or TRBV12-4 and TRBJ1-3, with D tentatively TRBD1 (5 bases). V lost 0 bases and J 8 bases, leaving 11 bases between the germline ends. The CDR3 has 14 residues. The CDR3 sequence: CASSLAYRNYTIYF. The CDR3 nucleotides read TGTGCCAGCAGTTTAGCTTACAGGAATTACACCATATATTTT.

The chain uses TRBV2 and TRBJ2-1; D gene unclear. CDR1 is SNHLY and CDR2 is FYNNEI in the germline V gene. The CDR3 length is 13 residues. V dropped 6 bases and J dropped 8 bases, with 14 bases sitting between them. The CDR3 reads CASSSLVPDEQFF. As DNA, the CDR3 is TGTGCCAGCAGCAGTTTAGTTCCCGATGAGCAGTTCTTC.

The chain employs TRBV20-1 and TRBJ2-2; D is tentatively TRBD1 or TRBD2 (6 bases each). The CDR3 has 14 residues. V was shortened by 3 bases and J by 4 bases, with 12 bases between the two germline ends. Germline values: CDR1 DFQATT, CDR2 SNEGSKA (reference sequence). The CDR3 loop is CSASAGHFTGELFF. The CDR3 DNA is TGCAGTGCTAGTGCGGGACACTTCACCGGGGAGCTGTTTTTT.

The chain combines TRBV10-3 with TRBJ2-1, with unresolved D. The CDR3 is 12 amino acids. Germline loops: CDR1 ENHRY, CDR2 SYGVKD. The V gene lost 1 base and the J gene lost 7 bases, with 5 bases spanning the gap. CDR3 region: CAISELTNEQFF. Written as DNA, the CDR3 is TGTGCCATCAGTGAGTTAACGAATGAGCAGTTCTTC.

In this sample, this clonotype turned up a few times. The DNA for the CDR3 is TGTGCCAGCAGCTTAGGCGGGAGTACTAGCACAGATACGCAGTATTTT. This translates into CASSLGGSTSTDTQYF. The chain is built from TRBV7-3 and TRBJ2-3; the match to TRBD2 covers 7 bases. Unmatched junction bases numbered 5, after V lost 2 bases and J lost 0 bases. CDR1 is SGHTA, CDR2 FQGTGA, per germline. The CDR3 runs 16 residues.

This clonotype was detected only a few times. V is TRBV5-1 and J is TRBJ1-5; D not certain. Germline CDR1 reads SGHRS; CDR2 reads YFSETQ. CDR3 length: 13 amino acids. V was pared by 0 bases and J by 4 bases, with 5 bases between. The CDR3 protein is CASSLELNQPQHF. As DNA, the CDR3 is TGCGCCAGCAGCTTGGAGCTTAATCAGCCCCAGCATTTT.

This chain uses TRBV28 with TRBJ2-7; a possible D gene is TRBD1 (6 bases). This CDR3 comprises 15 residues. The V gene's germline CDR1 is MDHEN and CDR2 SYDVKM. Trimming removed 2 bases from V and 5 bases from J, with 16 bases in between. The DNA of the CDR3 is TGTGCCAGCAGTTTAGTGGGGGCAGGGTACGACGAGCAGTACTTC. As protein: CASSLVGAGYDEQYF.

This chain joins TRBV7-9 and TRBJ1-4; D not resolved. The CDR3 totals 14 residues. Germline V gene sequence: CDR1 SEHNR, CDR2 FQNEAQ (reference sequence). Between the trimmed V and J ends, which lost 5 bases and 7 bases, there was a span of 14 bases. CDR3 DNA: TGTGCCAGCAGCCCCGCGGGAATGGGTGAAAAACTGTTTTTT. Its translation is CASSPAGMGEKLFF.

This clonotype was observed a handful of times. The chain recombines TRBV3-1 with TRBJ1-2; TRBD1 agrees at 9 bases. The CDR3 sequence is 14 residues long. Per germline, CDR1 LGHDT and CDR2 YNNKEL (reference sequence). Germline trimming cut 4 bases from V and 3 bases from J; bases unmatched to any gene: 3. CDR3 DNA sequence: TGTGCCAGCAGCCGGCGACAGGGGGACTATGGCTACACCTTC. This encodes CASSRRQGDYGYTF. The full variable domain, completed using reference TRBV3-1 and TRBJ1-2, is DTAVSQTPKYLVTQMGNDKSIKCEQNLGHDTMYWYKQDSKKFLKIMFSYNNKELIINETVPNRFSPKSPDKAHLNLHINSLELGDSAVYFCASSRRQGDYGYTFGSGTRLTVV.

This clonotype was seen only a few times. The CDR3 protein is CASEDRGHLEQYF. The CDR3 DNA reads TGTGCCAGCGAGGACAGGGGCCATTTGGAGCAGTACTTC. The chain combines TRBV3-1 with TRBJ2-7; 9 nucleotides align to TRBD1. Germline loops: CDR1 LGHDT, CDR2 YNNKEL (reference sequence). This CDR3 has 13 residues. V shed 8 bases and J 7 bases; nucleotides not matched to a gene: 9.

This clonotype was seen a handful of times. The chain is built from TRBV6-2 or TRBV6-3 and TRBJ2-7; D gene uncertain. The CDR3 totals 12 residues. Looked up from germline, CDR1 is MNHEY and CDR2 is SVGEGT. The ends were cut back, 0 bases at V and 6 bases at J, with 6 bases in the middle. CDR3 amino acids: CASSYSSSEQYF. Written as DNA, the CDR3 is TGTGCCAGCAGTTACTCTAGTAGCGAGCAGTACTTC.